Described below is a single TCR beta chain sequence and its context. Its antigen is still unknown. No base quality values were provided; no much bigger clone lies one nucleotide off. These data originate in a study of cytomegalovirus exposure and HLA in healthy donors (dated by TCRdb to 2017 to 2019). About the study as a whole: In an earlier analysis of some 610 of the donors, about 260 Gb of sequence data and 95 million to 130 million unique TCR beta sequences from 150 million to 200 million T cells were reported. In an earlier analysis of roughly 600 of the donors, high-throughput TCR beta sequencing was used to judge whether each TCR beta V gene segment behaved as functional or pseudogenic. Of the roughly 400 genotyped donors, over 80% were placed in the genetic ancestry cluster associated with self-reported Caucasian donors. The study aimed to test whether signatures of past pathogen exposure could be identified by cataloging public T cell receptors. Roughly 5 DR-DQ haplotypes were handled as single units for association and clustering, since linkage in the cohort was strong. Both class I and class II loci were covered by HLA typing, at four-digit resolution. An early release that covered about 600 HLA-typed donors contained approximately 300 gigabases of sequencing data and tens of millions of unique TCR sequences. In a later analysis, previously published TCR beta repertoires from 666 donors were re-analyzed and high-resolution HLA genotyping was added so that TCR occurrence patterns could be studied. Across around 400 genotyped donors of the cohort, an average of roughly 200,000 unique TCR beta nucleotide sequences per donor were sequenced, and roughly 20% of those sequences were non-productive. Using immunosequencing, the study profiled T cell repertoires from 640 or so subjects and related those repertoires to cytomegalovirus serostatus. The later analysis used no new phenotypic data to find candidate immune exposures, relying instead on TCR beta sequences and their occurrence across donors. To predict cytomegalovirus infection status, the study brought together high-throughput TCR immunosequencing, statistical association of individual TCRs with disease status, and machine learning. All discovery cohort repertoires had been generated using a single sequencing platform. Typing coverage differed by locus: A, B, C, DRB1 and DQB1 were typed in about 629-640 donors, DQA1 in approximately 520, DPA1 in 600 to 610, and DPB1 in approximately 450. Alongside the repertoire data, information on donor age, sex, ethnicity and CMV serostatus was compiled. In a later genetic analysis, genome-wide SNP genotypes for about 65% of the 666 donors were used, and that subset was treated as a discovery cohort. Besides the first cohort of hundreds of subjects, a separate validation cohort made up of 120 different subjects was used. Findings and caveats that apply to the study as a whole: Broadly in line with IMGT annotations, most TCR beta V segments showed up in productive rearrangements about 87% or about 30% of the time in an earlier analysis of several hundred of the donors. A later analysis found that most CMV-associated TCR beta chains appeared HLA-restricted, with HLA associations seemingly driven largely by CMV exposure. The classifier was reported to diagnose cytomegalovirus status with high specificity and sensitivity in both the original cohort and the validation cohort. According to the authors, the approach could potentially be generalized to other disease states and immunological phenotypes. Presence/absence analyses assumed roughly uniform sequencing depth across donors, an assumption that may not hold. The study listed around 160 TCR beta chains as associated with cytomegalovirus. Compared with equally common non-associated chains, HLA-associated TCR beta chains in a later analysis were more clonally expanded and had lower generation probabilities. Because counts were too low, roughly 18 rarely observed V segments, including chromosome 9 orphons, were left out of the earlier analysis of 500 to 650 of the donors. In a later analysis, the rate of TCR association differed among HLA loci, with DRB1 alleles having the most associated TCRs and HLA-C alleles having the fewest. A later genetic analysis associated a missense DCLRE1C variant with V-gene and J-gene trimming of TCR beta chains, and an independent cohort replicated the association. Correlated functional status among segregating V segments might be attributable to linkage disequilibrium, but an unknown experimental factor could not be ruled out. A cluster of highly shared sequence variants was judged likely to represent a technical artifact of the sequencing pipeline. In a later analysis, about 17,000 TCR beta sequences were associated with specific HLA alleles at a false discovery rate of 0.05. A few of the identified cytomegalovirus-associated TCR beta chains were confirmed in vitro to be specific for cytomegalovirus antigens. Most TCR sequences were seen in very few donors, while some public TCRs were found in many individuals. Because HLA typing was missing for some donors at each locus, association tests included only the typed subset. The cohort was sequenced for TCR beta chains only, and without alpha or paired-chain data the features that could be detected were limited. In a later analysis, several top co-occurrence clusters were reported to appear linked to parvovirus B19, influenza, CMV and Epstein-Barr virus. CMV serostatus was the only immune exposure information available for the cohort. Some IMGT-functional V segments, including TRBV6-2 and TRBV6-3, could not be told apart with the 87-base-pair reads, so those segments were excluded. In a later genetic analysis, fewer N-insertions in productive TCRs were reported among donors in an Asian-associated ancestry cluster than the roughly 700-donor mean. When HLA alleles, especially DR and DQ, strongly co-occurred, TCR associations were difficult to assign to individual alleles. A further reported finding was that TCR beta sequences accurately predicted the HLA-A and HLA-B alleles for most subjects in the first cohort.

Library construction relied on the immunoSEQ multiplex PCR assay. For the multiplex PCR, a mixture combining 60 forward primers for TCR Vbeta segments and 13 reverse primers for TCR Jbeta segments was used. The CDR3 region of rearranged TCR beta genes was amplified from genomic DNA by a multiplex PCR assay. The Illumina HiSeq System was used to sequence the amplified TCR beta libraries as 87-base-pair reads. From the authors' description of their analysis: A later analysis counted tens of millions of unique TCR beta chains across the 550 to 800 repertoires, and some 12 million of these chains were shared by at least two donors. Raw reads were error-corrected and collapsed into unique sequences with a nearest-neighbor algorithm that merged closely related sequences to remove PCR and sequencing errors. Alignment of CDR3 sequences to IMGT reference sequences was used to assign V, D and J gene segments. For a sequence to be retained, at least a six-nucleotide match to both a V gene segment and a J gene segment was required. Rearrangements were classified as productive when the CDR3 lacked stop codons and remained in frame with V and J, and all other rearrangements were classified as non-productive. CDR3 was defined by IMGT convention, running from the second conserved V-encoded cysteine to the conserved J-encoded phenylalanine. Sequences without an unambiguous match to a single V gene segment were excluded from the earlier analysis of approximately 560 of the donors. In an earlier analysis of approximately 560 of the donors, a V segment was called functional when productive rearrangements were above 56.7%, and segregating when the standard deviation between donors exceeded 5%. A statistical classification framework was built to diagnose cytomegalovirus status from the catalog of TCR beta chain sequences. V and J gene assignment, in a later analysis, came from comparing TCR nucleotide sequences with IMGT/GENE-DB human TR gene sequences. A later analysis assigned CDR3 sequences and most-parsimonious VDJ recombination scenarios with the TCRdist pipeline. A later analysis defined each TCR beta chain by its CDR3 amino acid sequence plus V-gene family, and excluded reads lacking a unique V-gene family. As a way to deal with suspected cross-contamination and a sequencing artifact, a later analysis dropped 450 to 700 nucleotide sequences that were highly shared and had low generation probability. A later analysis calculated a clonal expansion index for each public chain from normalized within-repertoire ranks of inferred template counts. Generation probabilities in a later analysis came from a VDJ recombination model fitted to out-of-frame rearrangements, and those results were checked against IGoR. Hypergeometric tests were used in a later analysis to score TCR-TCR, TCR-HLA and TCR-CMV co-occurrence, with a repertoire-size bias correction applied to the TCR pairs. A later analysis estimated false discovery rates by permuting HLA or CMV assignments 20 times. In a later analysis, co-occurring TCRs were grouped using DBSCAN, and TCRdist sequence similarity was added for clustering within HLA-allele-positive subsets. Repertoires with fewer than 30,000 or more than 120,000 public chains were left out of co-occurrence clustering, as were a handful of repertoires with anomalous nucleotide sharing. What TCRdb holds here is the immuneACCESS table cut down to in-frame rearrangements. Part of the clones is not present; checked against another copy, under half of the missing clones reflect an unresolved V gene, and the others are unexplained. The DNA was the basis for D and trimming; V, J and clone size are from that table. For this sample the table gives 130,000 to 150,000 clones, of which about 78% were detected only once. The ten largest make up around 7% of the sample.

Germline trimming amounts to 5 bases on V and 4 bases on J, with 4 as the count of junction bases outside the gene matches. The CDR3 holds 13 amino acids from the cysteine to the phenylalanine. The DNA shown is the 39-base CDR3, in frame from base 1. Via the germline V gene, CDR1 is WSHSY and CDR2 SAAADI. The cohort was made up of approximately 670 healthy bone marrow donors. All cohort members were sampled while nominally healthy, although unrecorded immune exposures were likely present. The donor tested CMV seropositive and was one of the 289 seropositive cohort members. Every donor gave a peripheral blood sample, and the peripheral blood mononuclear cells from that sample were used for TCR beta sequencing. Genomic DNA was extracted from the blood cell samples with the Qiagen DNeasy Blood Extraction Kit.

This receptor was obtained from a man aged 40-49 years in good health and CMV-seropositive. Sequencing was done on a sample of PBMCs. The chain uses TRBV10-2 and TRBJ1-1; TRBD1 lines up with 7 middle nucleotides. The CDR3: CASSSQGITEAFF. The nucleotides read TGCGCCAGCAGTTCACAGGGGATCACTGAAGCTTTCTTT.